This T cell receptor beta chain was sequenced for a study of CD8 T cells in Susac syndrome. In its sample, this clonotype was seen once. V lost 3 bases, J lost 5 bases, and 17 bases lay in between. This CDR3 has 16 residues. CDR1 and CDR2 from the germline V gene are KGHSH and LQKENI. RNA totalling about 0.45 to 1 ug underwent reverse transcription with random hexamers. A multiplex approach, immunoSEQ multiplex PCR, amplified TCR beta CDR3 across 54 Vbeta and 13 Jbeta. One entry per CDR3 protein results from TCRdb running MiXCR on the immunoSEQ multiplex PCR reads. The sample consists of about 73,000 distinct CDR3 sequences, about 94% of them appearing once. TCR beta from blood CD8+ and CD4+ T cells was sequenced. The multiple sclerosis controls were treatment-naive patients with relapsing-remitting disease that was stable or active. Negative isolation was used for CD8+ and CD4+ T cells, and FACS enrichment was applied to TEMRA cells.

The chain links TRBV18 to TRBJ2-1; TRBD2 might be the D (5 bases). The clonotype comes from a human donor with multiple sclerosis. The sample comprised CD8+ T cells from PBMCs. The DNA of the CDR3 is TGTGCCAGCTCACCCGTTCCAGACTATACGAACAATGAGCAGTTCTTC. Amino acid sequence: CASSPVPDYTNNEQFF.